The TCR beta chain under discussion was sequenced for a study of siplizumab effects on memory and regulatory T cells. General observations from the study: The Treg-derived share of mappable alloreactive CD4+ clones averaged about 69% with siplizumab and 25% to 30% in controls.

Produced via immunoSEQ multiplex PCR; TCRdb's table is partial and in-frame only. The table shows 100,000 or so clones, with 92% occurring only once. Note on this clone: Its matching antigen is unknown.

The sequencing sample was made of Tregs sorted from blood. This TCR derives from a human donor in good health.

The CDR3 sequence: CASSFNPGVGGYTF. The DNA of the CDR3 is TGTGCCAGCAGCTTTAACCCAGGGGTGGGTGGCTACACCTTC. This chain uses TRBV11-2 with TRBJ1-2, with D perhaps TRBD1 (6 bases). V lost 3 bases, J lost 7 bases, and 15 bases lay in between. This CDR3 contains 14 residues. Germline V lookup: CDR1 SGHAT, CDR2 FQNNGV. The full variable domain, rest sourced from reference TRBV11-2 and TRBJ1-2, is EAGVAQSPRYKIIEKRQSVAFWCNPISGHATLYWYQQILGQGPKLLIQFQNNGVVDDSQLPKDRFSAERLKGVDSTLKIQPAKLEDSAVYLCASSFNPGVGGYTFGSGTRLTVV.